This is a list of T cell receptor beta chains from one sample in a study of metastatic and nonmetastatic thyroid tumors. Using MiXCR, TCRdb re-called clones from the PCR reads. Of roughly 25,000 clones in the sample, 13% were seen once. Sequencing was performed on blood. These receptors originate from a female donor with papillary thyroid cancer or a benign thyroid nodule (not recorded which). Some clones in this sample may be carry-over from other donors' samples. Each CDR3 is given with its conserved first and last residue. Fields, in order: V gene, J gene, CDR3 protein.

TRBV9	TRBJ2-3	CASSSGGTDTQYF
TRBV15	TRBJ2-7	CATSTGLRSGEQYF
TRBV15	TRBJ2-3	CATSRDLADTQYF
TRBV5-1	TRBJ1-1	CASSLDRPQTEAFF
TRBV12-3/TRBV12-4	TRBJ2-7	CASSLYASPKEQYF
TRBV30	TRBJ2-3	CAWSVGGSGRTGYF
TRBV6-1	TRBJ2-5	CASRDLLARETQYF
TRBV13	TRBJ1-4	CASSSQGTNEKLFF
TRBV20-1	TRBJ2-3	CSARDRGVGSNTDTQYF
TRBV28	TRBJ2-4	CASSSPWGLANYIQYF
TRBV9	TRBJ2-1	CASSAYASGKYNEQFF
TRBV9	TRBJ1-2	CASSATGGSGYTF
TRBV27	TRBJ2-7	CASSRATSGSYEQYF
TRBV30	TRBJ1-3	CAWSRGRVAGNTIYF
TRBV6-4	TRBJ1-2	CASSETGGISGYTF
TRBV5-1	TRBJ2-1	CASSLRTSGRNLGNEQFF
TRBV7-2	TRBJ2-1	CASSIAGAQGEPFF
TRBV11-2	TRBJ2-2	CASRHGDAGGGTGELFF
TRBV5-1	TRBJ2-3	CASTSPGLGSTDTQYF
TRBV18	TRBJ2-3	CASLPMDRDKGTDTQYF
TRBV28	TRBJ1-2	CASSPTWQEESYGYTF
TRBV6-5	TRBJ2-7	CASSYSTSAGSGSEYF
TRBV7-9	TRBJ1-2	CASSSLYGHTF
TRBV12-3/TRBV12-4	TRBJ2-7	CASSKGTNPTYEQYF
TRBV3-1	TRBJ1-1	CASSPAVGGITEAFF
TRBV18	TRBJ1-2	CASSPRDGGRVYGYTF
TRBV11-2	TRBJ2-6	CASSLPRGTGRTGANVLTF
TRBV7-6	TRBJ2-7	CASSAGTNSYEQYF
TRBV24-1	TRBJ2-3	CATSLAGGPTDTQYF
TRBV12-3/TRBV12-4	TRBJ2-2	CASSLALGVRTGELFF
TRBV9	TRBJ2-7	CASSVGAGAEQYF
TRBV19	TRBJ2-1	CASLPSMSSYSEQFF
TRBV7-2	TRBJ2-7	CASSSRYEQYF
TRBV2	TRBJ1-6	CASSESGTGLIRSSPLHF
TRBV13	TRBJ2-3	CASSSVTTDTQYF
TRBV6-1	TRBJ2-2	CASTLGLAVNTGELFF
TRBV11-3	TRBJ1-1	CASSLEPSSTEAFF
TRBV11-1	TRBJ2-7	CASSLAPNRGRYDQYF
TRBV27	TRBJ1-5	CASSLHRAGQPQHF
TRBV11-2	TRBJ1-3	CASSLDRGGNTIYF
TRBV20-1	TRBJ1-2	CSATRKGEASSF
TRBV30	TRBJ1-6	CAWSVEGALHF
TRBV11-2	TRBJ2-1	CASSLGPGLSFEQFF
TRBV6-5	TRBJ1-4	CASSYLGGSEKLFF
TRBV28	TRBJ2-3	CASSLTSGPDTQYF
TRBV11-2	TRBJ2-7	CASSLLAGGTYEQYF
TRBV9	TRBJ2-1	CASSVGLAGAYNEQFF
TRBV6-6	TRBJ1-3	CASSYSIWGLSSGNTIYF